This TCR beta chain was identified in a study of graft-versus-host responses after intestinal transplantation. Overall study: Multivisceral, liver-intestinal, or isolated intestinal grafts were transplanted into recipients. Each recipient received anti-thymocyte globulin induction, then tacrolimus and steroids for around three years.

About this clone itself: The antigen is unknown.

Here immunoSEQ multiplex PCR was the method, and the copy in TCRdb shows in-frame clones only, minus some. Of 100,000 to 120,000 clones listed, 80% to 95% are singletons. Trimming stripped 5 bases from V and 4 bases from J, with 9 bases between. The CDR3 extends over 13 amino acids. Germline V gene data show CDR1 as SEHNR and CDR2 as FQNEAQ (reference sequence). This specimen consisted of unstimulated CD8+ T cells sorted from spleen or lymph node cells, obtained before intestinal transplant. This clonotype originated in a human donor who received an intestinal transplant. The genes are TRBV7-9 and TRBJ2-1; D remains ambiguous. In nucleotides, the CDR3 is TGTGCCAGCAGCCCCCGGGTTTACAATGAGCAGTTCTTC. Protein: CASSPRVYNEQFF.